This T cell receptor (beta chain) was identified in a study of blood T cell repertoires in COVID-19. In germline, CDR1 is KGHSH, CDR2 LQKENI. The V segment lost 3 bases and the J segment 4 bases; nucleotides outside the gene matches: 6. The CDR3 is 14 amino acids. Profiling relied on immunoSEQ multiplex PCR, and the TCRdb table lists in-frame clones only, not all of them. The profile shows about 97,000 clones, around 87% of them singletons. Seattle participants joined during active infection and were tracked over time. The chain uses TRBV18 and TRBJ2-7, with 7 bases matching TRBD1. The sequencing input was peripheral blood. The clonotype originates from a woman between 50 and 59 years old with COVID-19, enrolled during active disease. Written as DNA, the CDR3 is TGTGCCAGCTCACCCCGGACAGGTGAATACGAGCAGTACTTC. Translation gives CASSPRTGEYEQYF.